These 7 T cell receptor beta chains were sequenced from one sample in a study of OX40 agonist ivuxolimab in advanced cancers. The library was obtained by the immunoSEQ multiplex PCR assay. This is the immuneACCESS table as TCRdb keeps it, with only in-frame sequences that have V and J called. A part of the clones is gone; compared with another copy, unresolved V genes explain less than half, and the rest is unexplained. The sample table lists around 9,700 clones, about three quarters of them with a count of one. The ten largest clones add up to approximately 36% of the sample. The sequencing here drew on CD4+ or CD8+ T cells sorted from blood, taken in a trial of the OX40 agonist ivuxolimab. Receptors originate from an adult with an advanced solid tumor such as melanoma, head and neck, liver or kidney cancer.

The chain combines TRBV28 with TRBJ2-1, with 7 bases fitting TRBD2. This CDR3 has 17 residues. V dropped 3 bases and J dropped 1; count of bases not matched to a gene: 9. Germline lookup yields CDR1 MDHEN and CDR2 SYDVKM. CDR3 DNA: TGTGCCAGCAGTTTCCCCCCGGGAGGAGGGTCCTACAATGAGCAGTTCTTC. Translating gives CASSFPPGGGSYNEQFF.

The chain carries TRBV7-3 and TRBJ2-3, with 15 bases lining up with TRBD2. This CDR3 is built from 19 residues. Looked up from germline, CDR1 is SGHTA and CDR2 is FQGTGA. With V trimmed by 4 bases and J by 2 bases, 10 bases remained unmatched. The CDR3 region has the DNA TGTGCCAGCAGCTCAACAGGACTAGCGGGAGGGAAAAACACAGATACGCAGTATTTT. Its translation is CASSSTGLAGGKNTDTQYF.

The rearrangement links TRBV27 to TRBJ1-1; TRBD1 matches 7 bases. The CDR3 is 12 amino acids. CDR1 MNHEY and CDR2 SMNVEV come from the germline V gene (reference sequence). V gave up 7 bases and J gave up 6 bases; unmatched junction bases: 5. This chain's CDR3 is CASNVTGAEAFF. The CDR3 nucleotides are TGTGCCAGCAACGTTACAGGGGCTGAAGCTTTCTTT.

The chain recombines TRBV7-2 with TRBJ2-1; 9 positions match TRBD2. The CDR3 is made up of 16 amino acids. Germline V gene data show CDR1 as SGHTA and CDR2 as FQGNSA. The V segment lost 3 bases and the J segment 2 bases; nucleotides outside the gene matches: 5. The CDR3 is CASSLVLAGPYNEQFF. CDR3 coding DNA: TGTGCCAGCAGCTTGGTACTAGCGGGCCCCTACAATGAGCAGTTCTTC. The variable domain in full, with the rest retrieved from reference TRBV7-2 and TRBJ2-1, is GAGVSQSPSNKVTEKGKDVELRCDPISGHTALYWYRQSLGQGLEFLIYFQGNSAPDKSGLPSDRFSAERTGGSVSTLTIQRTQQEDSAVYLCASSLVLAGPYNEQFFGPGTRLTVL.

By sample fraction, this clone is medium-sized. The chain has TRBV27 and TRBJ2-7, with TRBD1 identical over 7 bases. Germline loops: CDR1 MNHEY, CDR2 SMNVEV (reference sequence). CDR3 length equals 12 residues. V dropped 5 bases and J dropped 5; count of bases not matched to a gene: 3. For the CDR3, the DNA is TGTGCCAGCAGTACAGGGGTTAACGAGCAGTACTTC. This gives the protein CASSTGVNEQYF.

This clone has more than one count but fewer than ten. The chain employs TRBV11-2 and TRBJ2-7; D gene ambiguous. V lost 4 bases and J lost 5, with 12 bases in between. CDR1 is SGHAT and CDR2 is FQNNGV in the germline V gene. The CDR3 extends over 13 amino acids. CDR3 sequence (DNA): TGTGCCAGCAGCTCAGAGGTCATGGACGAGCAGTACTTC. Its translation: CASSSEVMDEQYF.

V and J are TRBV7-9 and TRBJ2-5, with D tentatively TRBD1 (6 bases). V lost 5 bases and J lost 0, with 19 bases in between. CDR3 length: 17 amino acids. The germline V gene encodes CDR1 SEHNR and CDR2 FQNEAQ (reference sequence). The CDR3: CASSPYPGTKNQETQYF. In nucleotides, the CDR3 is TGTGCCAGCAGCCCATACCCCGGGACAAAAAACCAAGAGACCCAGTACTTC.